A selection of T cell receptor beta chains follows, all from one sample in a study of cytomegalovirus exposure and HLA in healthy donors. Assay used: immunoSEQ multiplex PCR; TCRdb lists only in-frame clones, some missing. Of roughly 150,000 clones listed, 80% were seen once; the top ten hold about 2%. Source material: PBMCs. These TCRs come from a male donor in good health and CMV-seronegative. Each CDR3 is given with its conserved first and last residue. A D gene is named only where the DNA matches it firmly. Clone sizes are given selectively: once, few, many, or a class where the clone is expanded.

abundance	d_gene	v_gene	j_gene	CDR3nt	CDR3aa
few	TRBD1	TRBV7-2	TRBJ1-1	TGTGCCAGCAGGAGGACAGGGTTGGACACTGAAGCTTTCTTT	CASRRTGLDTEAFF
NA	TRBD1	TRBV6-5	TRBJ2-1	TGTGCCAGCAAAAGACAGGGGGCGGCCTACAATGAGCAGTTCTTC	CASKRQGAAYNEQFF
NA	NA	TRBV30	TRBJ1-3	TGTGCCTGTCCACTACCCTCCGGAAACACCATATATTTT	CACPLPSGNTIYF
NA	NA	TRBV9	TRBJ2-7	TGTGCCAGCAGCGCCCACGGAGGCTCCTACGAGCAGTACTTC	CASSAHGGSYEQYF
NA	TRBD1	TRBV18	TRBJ1-2	TGTGCCAGCTCACTGGACAGGGGTGGCTACACCTTC	CASSLDRGGYTF
NA	NA	TRBV7-9	TRBJ1-1	TGTGCCAGCAGCTTAGCGCATTGGCAGGACCGGGGGGGAGCTTTCTTT	CASSLAHWQDRGGAFF
NA	NA	TRBV5-1	TRBJ1-4	TGCGCCAGCTCCGTGGGGAGGGCCAATGAAAAACTGTTTTTT	CASSVGRANEKLFF
NA	NA	TRBV18	TRBJ2-2	TGTGCCAGCTCACCCGGAGAAAACACCGGGGAGCTGTTTTTT	CASSPGENTGELFF
few	NA	TRBV11-3	TRBJ1-6	TGTGCCAGCAGCAAGGAGGAAACACCCCTCCACTTT	CASSKEETPLHF
few	TRBD1	TRBV30	TRBJ2-2	TGTGCCTGGCGGGGACAGGGGCAGAACACCGGGGAGCTGTTTTTT	CAWRGQGQNTGELFF
once	TRBD1	TRBV7-8	TRBJ1-5	TGTGCCAGCAGTTTGGACAGGGGACAGCCCCAGCATTTT	CASSLDRGQPQHF
NA	NA	TRBV2	TRBJ1-1	TGTGCCAGCAGTGAAACTAAGGTCGGCCGAGGGGCTTTCTTT	CASSETKVGRGAFF
NA	TRBD2	TRBV7-2	TRBJ2-1	TGTGCCAGCAGCTTAGCGATACGGGGGGGCCAGTTCTTC	CASSLAIRGGQFF
NA	NA	TRBV14	TRBJ2-5	TGTGCCAGCAGCCATCATAATGCCCGAGGGGAGACCCAGTACTTC	CASSHHNARGETQYF
NA	TRBD1	TRBV5-1	TRBJ2-2	TGCGCCAGCAGCGTCGGGACAGGGAGAACCGGGGAGCTGTTTTTT	CASSVGTGRTGELFF
NA	TRBD1	TRBV7-2	TRBJ2-3	TGTGCCGGGACAGGGGTTGGTACAGATACGCAGTATTTT	CAGTGVGTDTQYF
NA	NA	TRBV5-1	TRBJ1-4	TGCGCCAGCAGCCTGCCCGGGACACTACTGTTTTTT	CASSLPGTLLFF
NA	NA	TRBV7-2	TRBJ2-3	TGTGCCAGCAGCTTAGCGGGCGGGCGCACAGATACGCAGTATTTT	CASSLAGGRTDTQYF
few	NA	TRBV10-3	TRBJ2-1	TGTGCCATCAGTGAGTTCGGACGGGGGGAGCAGTTCTTC	CAISEFGRGEQFF
NA	NA	TRBV2	TRBJ1-2	TGTGCCAGCAGTGGGGCAGGGCGAGGAGGCTACACCTTC	CASSGAGRGGYTF
NA	TRBD2	TRBV4-2	TRBJ2-3	TGTGCCAGCAGCACCGGGACTAGCGATTTCACAGATACGCAGTATTTT	CASSTGTSDFTDTQYF
NA	TRBD1	TRBV10-1	TRBJ2-7	TGCGCCAGCAGCCGGGACAGGACCGACGAGCAGTACTTC	CASSRDRTDEQYF
NA	TRBD1	TRBV5-1	TRBJ2-7	TGCGCCAGCCGACAGGGTCACTCCGAGCAGTACTTC	CASRQGHSEQYF
NA	TRBD2	TRBV6-8	TRBJ2-1	TGTGCCAGCAGTGGACTAGCGGGGGCCCCGGGTGGTGAGCAGTTCTTC	CASSGLAGAPGGEQFF
NA	TRBD2	TRBV7-9	TRBJ2-2	TGTGCCAGCAGCCAGCTGGCGGGGGTGCACACCGGGGAGCTGTTTTTT	CASSQLAGVHTGELFF
NA	TRBD1	TRBV5-1	TRBJ1-3	TGCGCCAGCAGCTTGGTACCCGGCGAGACAGGGACTGGAAACACCATATATTTT	CASSLVPGETGTGNTIYF
NA	TRBD1	TRBV11-2	TRBJ1-5	TGTGCCAGCAGCTTGTCGGGACAGTACAATCAGCCCCAGCATTTT	CASSLSGQYNQPQHF
few	NA	TRBV29-1	TRBJ2-7	TGCAGCGTGGGGGAGGGGGATCGGGAGCAGTACTTC	CSVGEGDREQYF
once	TRBD1	TRBV10-3	TRBJ2-1	TGTGCCATCAGTGGGCGACAGGGGAATGAGCAGTTCTTC	CAISGRQGNEQFF
NA	TRBD1	TRBV29-1	TRBJ1-1	TGCAGCGTTGCCTTGGGTGCAGGGGGCACTGAAGCTTTCTTT	CSVALGAGGTEAFF
NA	NA	TRBV4-3	TRBJ1-6	TGCGCCAGCAGCCACCGCGGGGGGCCCCTCCACTTT	CASSHRGGPLHF
NA	NA	TRBV7-2	TRBJ1-6	TGTGCCAGCAGCCTATTATCTATTTTTGCGCCCCTCCACTTT	CASSLLSIFAPLHF
NA	TRBD1	TRBV2	TRBJ2-7	TGTGCCAGCAGTGAAAGGCAGGGGGCGCAGTACGAGCAGTACTTC	CASSERQGAQYEQYF
once	NA	TRBV2	TRBJ2-5	TGTGCCAGCAGAGAACAGGGAGAGACCCAGTACTTC	CASREQGETQYF
NA	NA	TRBV7-8	TRBJ2-3	TGTGCCAGCAGCCCACGGGAGACACCTGGCACAGATACGCAGTATTTT	CASSPRETPGTDTQYF
once	NA	TRBV4-2	TRBJ1-2	TGTGCCAGCAGCCAAGAGGCCAGTAATAACTATGGCTACACCTTC	CASSQEASNNYGYTF
NA	TRBD1	TRBV4-1	TRBJ1-5	TGCGCCAGCAGCCAAGGCTGGGCTAGGGACAGGGGCAATCAGCCCCAGCATTTT	CASSQGWARDRGNQPQHF
NA	NA	TRBV11-2	TRBJ2-1	TGTGCCAGCAGCGACCGGAGGAGCTCCTACAATGAGCAGTTCTTC	CASSDRRSSYNEQFF
NA	NA	TRBV6-5	TRBJ2-7	TGTGCCAGCAGTCCCCAGCAGGGCGGTTCCTACGAGCAGTACTTC	CASSPQQGGSYEQYF
NA	TRBD1	TRBV27	TRBJ2-3	TGTGCCAGCAGTCCACGGGACAGGGCAGGGGATACGCAGTATTTT	CASSPRDRAGDTQYF
NA	NA	TRBV19	TRBJ2-2	TGTGCCAGTAGTATGGGCCAGGGCGCCGGGGAGCTGTTTTTT	CASSMGQGAGELFF
NA	TRBD1	TRBV4-3	TRBJ2-3	TGCGCCAGCAGCCAAGCCCATGGGACAGGTAGATTCACAGATACGCAGTATTTT	CASSQAHGTGRFTDTQYF